This TCR beta chain was identified in a study of PD-1 blockade in classical Hodgkin lymphoma. V was clipped by 8 bases and J by 8 bases; unmatched bases: 5. Per germline, CDR1 MNHEY and CDR2 SMNVEV (reference sequence). This CDR3 contains 12 residues. Using immunoSEQ multiplex PCR, the repertoire was profiled, and TCRdb retains in-frame clones only, with some absent. The data contain 100,000 or so clones, about 92% of them singletons. As for time point: cycle 4 day 1 (C4D1), after five to seven weeks of nivolumab. Every patient was affected by relapse after autologous stem cell transplantation, while exposure to brentuximab vedotin was not uniform.

Sequences were derived from peripheral blood mononuclear cells (PBMCs), sampled before the fourth cycle of nivolumab. This sequence was found in a human donor with classical Hodgkin lymphoma. This chain uses TRBV27 with TRBJ2-1, with 8 bases matching TRBD2. The CDR3 DNA reads TGTGCCAGCGGTCTGCGGGGGGATGAGCAGTTCTTC. Translating gives CASGLRGDEQFF.